This TCR beta chain is from a study of shared clonotypes between healthy human individuals. Study summary: The study used three CD4 naive, three CD4 memory, two CD8 naive and one CD8 memory plate per donor. Whole-study results and caveats: The researchers took only blood, and tissue repertoires probably look different.

V gave up 1 base and J gave up 0 bases, with 14 bases separating them. This CDR3 has 16 residues. Germline CDR1 SGHRS, CDR2 YFSETQ. About this clone: What it recognizes is unknown.

This was a deep-level run. Only in-frame clones appear in the TCRdb table, and some are missing; sequencing was by immunoSEQ multiplex PCR. The data contain about 870,000 clones, approximately 92% of them singletons. Positively selected for CCR7, the CD45RO-negative cells used as naive CD8 cells excluded terminally differentiated effector memory CD45RA+ cells. The study drew all its donors from Caucasian adults living in Nashville, Tennessee. The source material was naive CD8+ T cells sorted from blood. This rearrangement joins TRBV5-1 to TRBJ2-7, with TRBD1 as a possible D gene (5 bases). This receptor was taken from a man aged 25 to 40 in good health. The CDR3 spells CASSLPTDRDSYEQYF. The CDR3 nucleotides read TGCGCCAGCAGCTTGCCGACCGACAGAGACTCCTACGAGCAGTACTTC.